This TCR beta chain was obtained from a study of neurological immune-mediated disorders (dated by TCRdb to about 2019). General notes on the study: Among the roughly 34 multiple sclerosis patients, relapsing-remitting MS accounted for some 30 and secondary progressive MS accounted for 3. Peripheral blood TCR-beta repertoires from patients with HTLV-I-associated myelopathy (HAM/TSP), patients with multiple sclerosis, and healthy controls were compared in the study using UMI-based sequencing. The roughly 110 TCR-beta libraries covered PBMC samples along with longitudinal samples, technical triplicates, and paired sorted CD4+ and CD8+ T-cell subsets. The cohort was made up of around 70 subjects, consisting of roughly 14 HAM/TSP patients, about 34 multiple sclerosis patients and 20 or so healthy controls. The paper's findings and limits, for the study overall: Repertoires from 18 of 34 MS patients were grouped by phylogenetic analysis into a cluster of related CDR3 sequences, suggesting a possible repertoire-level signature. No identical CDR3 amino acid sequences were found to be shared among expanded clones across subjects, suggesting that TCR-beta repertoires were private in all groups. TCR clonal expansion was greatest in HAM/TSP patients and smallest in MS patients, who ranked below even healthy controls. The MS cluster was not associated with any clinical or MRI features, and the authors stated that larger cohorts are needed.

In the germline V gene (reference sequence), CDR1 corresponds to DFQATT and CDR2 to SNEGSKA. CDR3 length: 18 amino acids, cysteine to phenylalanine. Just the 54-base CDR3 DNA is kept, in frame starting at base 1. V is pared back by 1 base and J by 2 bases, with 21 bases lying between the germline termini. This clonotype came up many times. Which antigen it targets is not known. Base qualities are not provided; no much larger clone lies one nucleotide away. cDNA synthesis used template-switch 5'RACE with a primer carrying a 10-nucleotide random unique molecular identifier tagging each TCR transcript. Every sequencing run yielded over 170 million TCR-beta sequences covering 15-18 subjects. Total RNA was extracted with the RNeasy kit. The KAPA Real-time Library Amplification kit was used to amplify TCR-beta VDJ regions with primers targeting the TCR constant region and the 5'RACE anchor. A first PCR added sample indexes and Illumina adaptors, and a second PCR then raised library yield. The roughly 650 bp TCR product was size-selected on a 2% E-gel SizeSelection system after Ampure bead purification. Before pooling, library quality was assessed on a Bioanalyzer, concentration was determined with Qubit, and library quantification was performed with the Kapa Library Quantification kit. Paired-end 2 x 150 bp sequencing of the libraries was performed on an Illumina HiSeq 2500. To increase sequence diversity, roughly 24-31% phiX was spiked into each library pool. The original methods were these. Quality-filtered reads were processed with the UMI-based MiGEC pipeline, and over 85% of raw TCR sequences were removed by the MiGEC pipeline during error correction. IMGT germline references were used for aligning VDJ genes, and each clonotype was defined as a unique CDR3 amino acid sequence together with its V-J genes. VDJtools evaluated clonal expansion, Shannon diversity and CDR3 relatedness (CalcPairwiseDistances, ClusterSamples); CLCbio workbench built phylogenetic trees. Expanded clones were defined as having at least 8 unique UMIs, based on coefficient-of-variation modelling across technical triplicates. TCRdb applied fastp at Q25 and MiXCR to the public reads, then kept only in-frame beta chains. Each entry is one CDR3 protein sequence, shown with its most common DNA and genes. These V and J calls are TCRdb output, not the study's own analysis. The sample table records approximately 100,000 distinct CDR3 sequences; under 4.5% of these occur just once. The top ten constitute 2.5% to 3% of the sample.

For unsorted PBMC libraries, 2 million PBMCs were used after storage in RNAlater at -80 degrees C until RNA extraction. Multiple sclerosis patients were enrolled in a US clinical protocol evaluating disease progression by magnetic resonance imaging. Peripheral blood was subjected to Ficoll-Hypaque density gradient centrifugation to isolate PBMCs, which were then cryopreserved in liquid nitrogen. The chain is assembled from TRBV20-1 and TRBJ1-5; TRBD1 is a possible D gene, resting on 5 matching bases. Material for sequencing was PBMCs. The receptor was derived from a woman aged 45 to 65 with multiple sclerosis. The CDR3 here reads CSARVSSSRAVGNQPQHF. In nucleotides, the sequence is TGCAGTGCTAGAGTTTCGTCATCCAGGGCCGTGGGCAATCAGCCCCAGCATTTT.